The 32 T cell receptor beta chains below were found in one sample sequenced in a study of metastatic and nonmetastatic thyroid tumors. No patient received treatment before thyroid surgery. Using MiXCR, TCRdb reanalyzed the PCR reads. This sample yields 14,000 to 15,000 clones, of which 3.6% are seen a single time; roughly 26% belongs to the top ten. The specimen was tumor tissue. The source is a female donor with papillary thyroid cancer or a benign thyroid nodule (not recorded which). Some clones in this sample may be carry-over from other donors' samples.

A word on this clone: Mismatch with germline at one junction end may stem from a read error. In the same sample, other DNA sequences code for this CDR3. The chain is built from TRBV28 and TRBJ2-3; TRBD2 matches 8 bases. Germline CDR1 is MDHEN and CDR2 is SYDVKM. This CDR3 region has 15 residues. The DNA of the CDR3 is TGTGCCAGCAGCGACAGCGGGAGAAGCACAGATACACAGTATTTT. It yields the protein CASSDSGRSTDTQYF.

This CDR3 reads CSASLHRGRQNTEAFF. In DNA form, the CDR3 reads TGCAGTGCTAGTCTCCACAGGGGTCGTCAGAACACTGAAGCTTTCTTT. V is TRBV20-1 and J is TRBJ1-1; 7 positions agree with TRBD1. Germline trimming cut 3 bases from V and 1 base from J; bases unmatched to any gene: 11. The germline CDR1 and CDR2 sequences are DFQATT and SNEGSKA (reference sequence). The CDR3 runs 16 residues.

This rearrangement joins TRBV6-1 to TRBJ1-1; D possibly corresponds to TRBD1 (6 bases). V was pared by 7 bases and J by 2 bases, with 20 bases between. Germline assignment: CDR1 MNHNS and CDR2 SASEGT. The CDR3 is made up of 16 amino acids. The CDR3 nucleotides read TGTGCCAGCAACCCTACAGGGTGCGCGGGAAACACTGAAGCTTTCTTT. Translated, it gives CASNPTGCAGNTEAFF.

This clone was recorded many times. The sample carries other DNA sequences with the same CDR3. This CDR3 reads CASSPGLGTDTQYF. The CDR3 bases are TGCGCCAGCAGCCCCGGACTAGGTACAGATACGCAGTATTTT. The chain has TRBV5-1 and TRBJ2-3; 7 nucleotides line up with TRBD2. Trimming at V came to 4 bases and at J to 3 bases, leaving 5 bases not matched to a gene. The CDR3 runs 14 residues. Germline CDR1 SGHRS, CDR2 YFSETQ.

The gene calls are TRBV19 and TRBJ2-7; 14 bases match TRBD2. Trimming at V came to 10 bases and at J to 5 bases, leaving 7 bases not matched to a gene. CDR1 is LNHDA, CDR2 SQIVND, per germline (reference sequence). The CDR3 has 14 amino acids. CDR3: CATTGLAGVDEQYF. CDR3 nucleotides: TGTGCCACGACGGGACTAGCGGGAGTGGACGAGCAGTACTTC.

This chain uses TRBV6-2 or TRBV6-3 with TRBJ2-6, with a tentative D call TRBD1 (6 bases). In germline, CDR1 is MNHEY, CDR2 SVGEGT. V lost 6 bases and J lost 0, with 18 bases in between. This CDR3 is 18 amino acids long. The DNA of the CDR3 is TGTGCCAGCAGATTATTGGGACATTCAAGCTCTGGGGCCAACGTCCTGACTTTC. Translated, it gives CASRLLGHSSSGANVLTF.

The sample holds a few counts of this clone. The chain recombines TRBV6-2 or TRBV6-3 with TRBJ1-5; D gene unclear. The CDR3 has 13 residues. The V and J ends lost 2 bases and 5 bases respectively, with 7 bases between them. Germline CDR1 MNHEY, CDR2 SVGEGT. CDR3 residues: CASSYQIDQPQHF. The CDR3 DNA follows: TGTGCCAGCAGTTACCAAATTGATCAGCCCCAGCATTTT.

In this sample, this clone turned up a few times. One end of the junction does not line up with germline, which may come from a read error. The chain employs TRBV6-1 and TRBJ2-6, with D uncertain. Germline loops: CDR1 MNHNS, CDR2 SASEGT. The CDR3 is 16 amino acids. The CDR3, as DNA: TGTGCCAGCAGTCGAGAGAGAATCTCTGGGTCCAACGTCCTGACTTTC. It codes for CASSRERISGSNVLTF.

J is TRBJ1-6 and V is TRBV19, with TRBD1 matching over 9 bases. The CDR3 contains 17 residues. Germline CDR1 LNHDA, CDR2 SQIVND (reference sequence). After removal of 2 bases from V and 10 bases from J, the junction contained 12 bases not matched to a gene. DNA of the CDR3: TGTGCCAGTAGTATAATATCCAAAGGACAGGGGAGGTCACCCCTCCACTTT. Protein: CASSIISKGQGRSPLHF.

This clone has a handful of counts. This rearrangement joins TRBV6-2 or TRBV6-3 to TRBJ2-3; TRBD2 matches at 8 bases. With V trimmed by 5 bases and J by 9 bases, 10 bases remained unmatched. Germline loops: CDR1 MNHEY, CDR2 SVGEGT. The CDR3 contains 14 residues. CDR3 DNA: TGTGCCAGCAGTCCGGGACTAGACGTGCAAACGCAGTATTTT. Translating gives CASSPGLDVQTQYF.

The sample holds a few counts of this clone. This chain joins TRBV6-1 and TRBJ2-7; TRBD1 agrees at 8 bases. The CDR3 spans 16 residues. V shed 7 bases and J 3 bases; nucleotides not matched to a gene: 14. The germline CDR1 and CDR2 sequences are MNHNS and SASEGT. CDR3 sequence (DNA): TGTGCCAGCACCCTATCCTCAGGACAGGGCCTCTACGAGCAGTACTTC. It encodes CASTLSSGQGLYEQYF.

This chain connects TRBV7-2 to TRBJ2-1; 10 bases are a match to TRBD1. The CDR3 loop spans 16 amino acids. The V and J ends lost 5 bases and 2 bases, in that order; junction bases with no gene match: 6. Germline loops: CDR1 SGHTA, CDR2 FQGNSA. This CDR3 is CASSLTGTGAYNEQFF. In nucleotides, the CDR3 is TGTGCCAGCAGCCTAACGGGGACAGGGGCCTACAATGAGCAGTTCTTC.

This clone has at least ten counts. Distinct nucleotide sequences in the sample also encode this CDR3. This chain connects TRBV27 to TRBJ2-3; D is unresolved. The germline V and J ends were trimmed by 2 bases and 4 bases, with 7 bases remaining between them. The CDR3 contains 13 residues. Germline V gives CDR1 MNHEY, CDR2 SMNVEV (reference sequence). CDR3 loop: CASSLSRPDTQYF. CDR3 nucleotide sequence: TGTGCCAGCAGTTTAAGTCGGCCAGATACGCAGTATTTT.

This clone has just a few counts. This chain joins TRBV11-1 and TRBJ2-7; 11 nucleotides match TRBD2. V lost 4 bases and J lost 6; bases outside the gene matches: 8. Looked up from germline, CDR1 is SGHAT and CDR2 is FQDESV (reference sequence). This CDR3 spans 15 amino acids. CDR3 amino acids: CASSSIAGGPAEQYF. CDR3 bases: TGTGCCAGCAGCTCTATAGCGGGAGGGCCAGCCGAGCAGTACTTC.

The V gene is TRBV28, the J gene TRBJ2-3; TRBD2 aligns across 9 bases. The CDR3 totals 16 residues. V lost 2 bases, J lost 2 bases, and 5 bases stayed unmatched. Germline V lookup: CDR1 MDHEN, CDR2 SYDVKM. CDR3 loop: CASSLPVAGVTDTQYF. CDR3 coding DNA: TGTGCCAGCAGTTTACCGGTAGCGGGAGTCACAGATACGCAGTATTTT.

This clone was picked up many times. The rearrangement uses TRBV20-1 and TRBJ2-5; 7 bases fit TRBD2. Looked up from germline, CDR1 is DFQATT and CDR2 is SNEGSKA (reference sequence). V gave up 6 bases and J gave up 5 bases; unmatched junction bases: 15. The CDR3 extends over 15 amino acids. The CDR3 protein is CSALDYGLDKETQYF. CDR3 DNA sequence: TGCAGTGCCTTAGACTACGGACTAGACAAGGAGACCCAGTACTTC.

V is TRBV2 and J is TRBJ2-2, with 7 nucleotides matching TRBD2. V lost 3 bases to trimming and J lost 6 bases; unmatched junction nucleotides: 1. The CDR3 loop spans 13 amino acids. Germline-derived CDR1 and CDR2 are SNHLY and FYNNEI. CDR3 protein: CASSDGRSGELFF. The CDR3 DNA reads TGTGCCAGCAGTGACGGGAGGTCCGGGGAGCTGTTTTTT.

The genes are TRBV15 and TRBJ2-2; 11 bases map to TRBD2. The length of the CDR3 is 17 residues. The V gene end was trimmed by 1 base and the J gene end by 4 bases; junction bases not matched to a gene: 5. Germline V gene sequence: CDR1 LNHNV, CDR2 YYDKDF (reference sequence). The CDR3 region is CATSRGALAGGTGELFF. For the CDR3, the DNA is TGTGCCACCAGCAGAGGGGCCCTAGCGGGAGGCACCGGGGAGCTGTTTTTT.

The rearrangement joins TRBV5-1 to TRBJ2-2; D is possibly TRBD1 (6 bases). CDR3 length: 16 amino acids. Germline CDR1 reads SGHRS; CDR2 reads YFSETQ. Deletions cut 4 bases from V and 2 bases from J, with 15 bases between. CDR3 in amino acids: CASSVNRVGNTGELFF. CDR3 DNA: TGCGCCAGCAGCGTTAACAGGGTCGGAAACACCGGGGAGCTGTTTTTT.

This clone was picked up many times. This CDR3 is CASSLFSFARVMNEQFF. The CDR3 DNA follows: TGTGCCAGCAGCTTGTTTTCGTTCGCCCGGGTGATGAATGAGCAGTTCTTC. The chain has TRBV5-4 and TRBJ2-1; D call uncertain. The germline V gene has CDR1 SGHNT and CDR2 YYREEE (reference sequence). The CDR3 length is 17 residues. Deletions cut 1 base from V and 7 bases from J, with 21 bases between.

This clone was recorded a few times. The rearrangement joins TRBV20-1 to TRBJ2-1; 8 bases match TRBD2. Unmatched junction bases numbered 11, after V lost 6 bases and J lost 1 base. Germline V gene sequence: CDR1 DFQATT, CDR2 SNEGSKA (reference sequence). The CDR3 has 16 amino acids. Here the CDR3 reads CSAPDLAGGSYNEQFF. DNA of the CDR3: TGCAGTGCCCCGGACCTCGCGGGAGGATCCTACAATGAGCAGTTCTTC.

J is TRBJ1-1 and V is TRBV20-1; D uncertain. Germline assignment: CDR1 DFQATT and CDR2 SNEGSKA (reference sequence). The V and J ends lost 0 bases and 1 base respectively, with 6 bases between them. This CDR3 region has 13 residues. The CDR3 bases are TGCAGTGCTAGAGATATGGCGAACACTGAAGCTTTCTTT. Protein product: CSARDMANTEAFF.

This clone was observed a handful of times. This chain connects TRBV27 to TRBJ2-2; D is possibly TRBD2 (5 bases). The germline V and J ends were trimmed by 6 bases and 1 base, with 21 bases remaining between them. Germline CDR1 is MNHEY and CDR2 is SMNVEV (reference sequence). CDR3 length: 18 residues. This CDR3 is CASSDHPRLLKNTGELFF. DNA for the CDR3: TGTGCCAGCAGCGACCACCCCAGACTACTAAAGAACACCGGGGAGCTGTTTTTT.

The chain combines TRBV18 with TRBJ2-3; possible D gene TRBD1, 5 bases. V was pared by 3 bases and J by 0 bases, with 7 bases between. Germline V gene sequence: CDR1 KGHSH, CDR2 LQKENI. CDR3 length equals 14 residues. This CDR3 reads CASSPDTSTDTQYF. CDR3 sequence (DNA): TGTGCCAGCTCACCGGACACTAGCACAGATACGCAGTATTTT.

V is TRBV28 and J is TRBJ2-3; TRBD1 agrees at 7 bases. V shed 5 bases, J shed 4 bases, and the junction held 12 bases outside the gene matches. Germline V lookup: CDR1 MDHEN, CDR2 SYDVKM. The CDR3 runs 16 residues. The CDR3 protein is CASSPLTDRVADTQYF. The CDR3 DNA sequence: TGTGCCAGCAGTCCATTGACCGACAGGGTGGCAGATACGCAGTATTTT. Full variable domain (remainder filled in from reference TRBV28 and TRBJ2-3): DVKVTQSSRYLVKRTGEKVFLECVQDMDHENMFWYRQDPGLGLRLIYFSYDVKMKEKGDIPEGYSVSREKKERFSLILESASTNQTSMYLCASSPLTDRVADTQYFGPGTRLTVL.

This clone was counted only a few times. The rearrangement uses TRBV19 and TRBJ1-3, with a tentative D call TRBD1 (6 bases). The CDR3 length is 15 residues. Germline V gene lookup returns CDR1 LNHDA and CDR2 SQIVND (reference sequence). V lost 5 bases, J lost 2 bases, and 13 bases lay in between. The CDR3 sequence: CASSVGQYTGNTIYF. The CDR3 DNA sequence: TGTGCCAGTAGTGTTGGACAGTATACTGGAAACACCATATATTTT. The full variable domain, in which reference TRBV19 and TRBJ1-3 provide the parts outside the CDR3, is DGGITQSPKYLFRKEGQNVTLSCEQNLNHDAMYWYRQDPGQGLRLIYYSQIVNDFQKGDIAEGYSVSREKKESFPLTVTSAQKNPTAFYLCASSVGQYTGNTIYFGEGSWLTVV.

There are a few counts of this clone. The chain recombines TRBV12-3 or TRBV12-4 with TRBJ2-7; no clear D gene. The CDR3 length is 13 residues. V lost 3 bases and J lost 0, with 6 bases in between. The CDR3 DNA sequence: TGTGCCAGCAGTTTCCGGGTCTCCTACGAGCAGTACTTC. Translation gives CASSFRVSYEQYF.

This clone was seen only a few times. V is TRBV6-2 or TRBV6-3 and J is TRBJ2-7; possibly TRBD1 for D (5 bases). The CDR3 totals 12 residues. V lost 6 bases and J 7 bases, leaving 13 bases between the germline ends. Germline CDR1 is MNHEY and CDR2 is SVGEGT. This CDR3 reads CASRDTVGEQYF. Written as DNA, the CDR3 is TGTGCCAGCAGGGACACGGTAGGAGAGCAGTACTTC.

This clone was seen a few times. V and J are TRBV10-3 and TRBJ2-7; 9 nucleotides align to TRBD2. The CDR3 contains 15 residues. Germline CDR1 and CDR2: ENHRY and SYGVKD. V lost 10 bases, J lost 3 bases, and 13 bases stayed unmatched. In DNA form, the CDR3 reads TGTGCCACCCGGTCGGGCGGGAGGGCCTTCTACGAGCAGTACTTC. Translated: CATRSGGRAFYEQYF.

Only a few counts were recorded for this clone. The V and J genes are TRBV5-6 and TRBJ1-2; D remains unclear. CDR1 SGHDT and CDR2 YYEEEE come from the germline V gene. The CDR3 totals 14 residues. Between the trimmed V and J ends, which lost 3 bases and 4 bases, there was a span of 13 bases. CDR3 sequence: CASSWSERSYGYTF. CDR3 DNA: TGTGCCAGCAGCTGGAGTGAGCGGTCCTATGGCTACACCTTC.

This clone is deemed medium-sized. V usage is TRBV5-1 and J usage is TRBJ1-2, with TRBD1 as a possible D gene (6 bases). The CDR3 has 13 amino acids. Germline V gene sequence: CDR1 SGHRS, CDR2 YFSETQ. V shed 0 bases and J shed 6 bases, with 9 bases lying between them. The CDR3 loop is CASSLDRDHGYTF. The DNA of the CDR3 is TGCGCCAGCAGCTTGGACAGGGACCATGGCTACACCTTC. The complete variable domain, with remaining parts taken from reference TRBV5-1 and TRBJ1-2, reads KAGVTQTPRYLIKTRGQQVTLSCSPISGHRSVSWYQQTPGQGLQFLFEYFSETQRNKGNFPGRFSGRQFSNSRSEMNVSTLELGDSALYLCASSLDRDHGYTFGSGTRLTVV.

This clone has more than one count but fewer than ten. The V call is TRBV6-1, the J call TRBJ2-7; 11 bases line up with TRBD2. The CDR3 has 19 residues. The V gene's germline CDR1 is MNHNS and CDR2 SASEGT. Trimming removed 1 base from V and 1 base from J; junction bases left unmatched: 12. CDR3 sequence reads: CASSEVWGLAGGKSYEQYF. CDR3 nucleotides: TGTGCCAGCAGTGAAGTTTGGGGGCTAGCGGGAGGAAAATCCTACGAGCAGTACTTC.